This entry is about one T cell receptor (beta chain). Its antigen is currently unknown. At one of its ends the junction is not consistent with the germline gene, which may arise from a read error. Input was around 2 ug genomic DNA, or all available if less. The assay was immunoSEQ multiplex PCR, and TCRdb's table has in-frame clones only and misses some. Counted here are some 87,000 clones, more than 75% occurring once; the ten biggest clones make up roughly 2.9%. The sample originates from a study of glioma-infiltrating T cells after dendritic cell vaccination. Study-wide context: Between about 2003 and 2013, patients got autologous tumor lysate-pulsed dendritic cell vaccines.

General study points: The cohort had few patients with full blood and tumor sets.

PBMC were collected before vaccination, two weeks after the third vaccination, and at progression. The sequencing here drew on blood, taken before dendritic cell vaccination. This TCR came from a human donor with glioblastoma.

CDR3 sequence: CASSLALTGNSHNEQFF. CDR3 coding DNA: TGCGCCTCCAGCTTGGCTTTGACAGGGAACTCCCACAATGAGCAGTTCTTC. The V and J genes are TRBV5-1 and TRBJ2-1; 7 nucleotides align to TRBD1. Germline V gives CDR1 SGHRS, CDR2 YFSETQ. The CDR3 is 17 amino acids.